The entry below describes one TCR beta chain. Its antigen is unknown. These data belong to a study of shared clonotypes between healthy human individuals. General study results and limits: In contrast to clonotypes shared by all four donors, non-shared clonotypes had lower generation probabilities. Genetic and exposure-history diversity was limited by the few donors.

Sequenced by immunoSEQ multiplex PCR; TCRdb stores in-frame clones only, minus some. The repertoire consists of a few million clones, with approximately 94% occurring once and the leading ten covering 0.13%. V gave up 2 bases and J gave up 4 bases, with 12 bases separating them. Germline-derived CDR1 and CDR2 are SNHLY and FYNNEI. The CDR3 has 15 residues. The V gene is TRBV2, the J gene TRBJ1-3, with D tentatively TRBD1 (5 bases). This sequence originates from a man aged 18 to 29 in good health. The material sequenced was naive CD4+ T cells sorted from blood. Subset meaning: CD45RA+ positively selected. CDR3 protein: CASSEMGVSGNTIYF. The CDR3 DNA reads TGTGCCAGCAGTGAAATGGGGGTATCGGGAAACACCATATATTTT.